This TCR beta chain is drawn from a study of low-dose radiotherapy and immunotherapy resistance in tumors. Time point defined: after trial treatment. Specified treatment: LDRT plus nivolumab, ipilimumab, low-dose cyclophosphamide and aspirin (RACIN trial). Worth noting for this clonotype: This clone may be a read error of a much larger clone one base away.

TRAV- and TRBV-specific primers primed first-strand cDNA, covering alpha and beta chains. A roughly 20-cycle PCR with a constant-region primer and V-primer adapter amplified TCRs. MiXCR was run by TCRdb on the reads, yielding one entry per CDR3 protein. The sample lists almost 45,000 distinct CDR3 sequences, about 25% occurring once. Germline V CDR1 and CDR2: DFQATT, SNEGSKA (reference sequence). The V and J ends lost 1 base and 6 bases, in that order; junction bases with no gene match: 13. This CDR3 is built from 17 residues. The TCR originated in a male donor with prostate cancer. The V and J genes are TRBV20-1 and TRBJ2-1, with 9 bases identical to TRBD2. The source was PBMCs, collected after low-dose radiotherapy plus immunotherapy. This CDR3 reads CSARVGLAGRPFNEQFF. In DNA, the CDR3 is TGCAGTGCTAGAGTAGGGCTAGCGGGGAGGCCTTTCAATGAGCAGTTCTTC.